One sample yielded the 30 T cell receptor beta chains listed below, sequenced in a study of T cells expressing NK-cell markers (TCRdb year 2020). The protocol used for the library was 5' RACE. TCRdb shows the sequencer as Illumina HiSeq 2000. TCRdb reprocessed the reads, and each CDR3 protein sequence is entered once, without DNA. This sample's table carries 550,000 to 600,000 distinct CDR3 sequences. Roughly 3.4% of the sample is taken by the ten largest. The sample taken for sequencing was blood T cells: a sorted CD56 or NKG2C T cell subset, CD4+ or CD8+ T cells, or bulk PBMC T cells (not recorded which). The receptors come from a man aged 18 to 29 in good health. Donor details come from another sample of the same person, matched by shared clones.

V and J are TRBV2 and TRBJ2-3. The length of the CDR3 is 15 residues. Germline V lookup: CDR1 SNHLY, CDR2 FYNNEI. CDR3: CASGWLTPKTDTQYF.

This sequence joins TRBV11-3 and TRBJ2-3. Germline V gives CDR1 SGHNT, CDR2 YENEEA. The CDR3 is 16 residues long. CDR3 sequence: CASSLDLLTSVDTQYF.

V is TRBV20-1 and J is TRBJ2-1. The germline gives CDR1 DFQATT, CDR2 SNEGSKA (reference sequence). The CDR3 length is 14 residues. Here the CDR3 reads CSARAFGADDEQFF.

The chain combines TRBV7-9 with TRBJ1-2; the TRBD1 assignment by TCRdb is unverifiable without DNA. Per the germline V gene, CDR1 is SEHNR and CDR2 is FQNEAQ (reference sequence). This CDR3 comprises 16 residues. CDR3 residues: CASSLTGVGASDGYTF. Complete variable domain (other parts from reference TRBV7-9 and TRBJ1-2): DTGVSQNPRHKITKRGQNVTFRCDPISEHNRLYWYRQTLGQGPEFLTYFQNEAQLEKSRLLSDRFSAERPKGSFSTLEIQRTEQGDSAMYLCASSLTGVGASDGYTFGSGTRLTVV.

The chain is built from TRBV7-8 and TRBJ2-7. The CDR3 runs to 13 residues. CDR1 and CDR2 (germline): SGHVS, FQNEAQ. CDR3 region: CASSLNRNHEQYF.

The chain joins TRBV7-2 to TRBJ1-3. This CDR3 contains 16 residues. CDR1 and CDR2 from the germline V gene are SGHTA and FQGNSA. CDR3 protein: CASSFGRQSSGNTIYF.

The chain links TRBV6-1 to TRBJ2-5. Germline CDR1 and CDR2: MNHNS and SASEGT. The CDR3 extends over 14 amino acids. The CDR3 sequence is CASSEGVLQETQYF.

V is TRBV7-3 and J is TRBJ2-3; the TCRdb call, TRBD1, lacks DNA for checking. The CDR3 runs to 16 residues. Per germline, CDR1 SGHTA and CDR2 FQGTGA. The CDR3 loop is CASSSSGTQSTDTQYF. Complete variable domain (other parts from reference TRBV7-3 and TRBJ2-3): GAGVSQTPSNKVTEKGKYVELRCDPISGHTALYWYRQSLGQGPEFLIYFQGTGAADDSGLPNDRFFAVRPEGSVSTLKIQRTERGDSAVYLCASSSSGTQSTDTQYFGPGTRLTVL.

This chain links TRBV6-1 with TRBJ2-3; lacking DNA, the TRBD1 call made by TCRdb goes unchecked. Germline CDR1 and CDR2: MNHNS and SASEGT. The CDR3 has 14 residues. Here the CDR3 reads CASSRGTLTDTQYF.

The CDR3 region is CASSLAQRETNIQYF. The J gene is TRBJ2-4, the V gene TRBV5-1; TCRdb outputs TRBD2, but without DNA this stays unchecked. Germline loops: CDR1 SGHRS, CDR2 YFSETQ. This CDR3 contains 15 residues.

The chain has TRBV20-1 and TRBJ2-5; there is no DNA to check the TCRdb D call of TRBD2. The CDR3 contains 15 residues. Germline loops: CDR1 DFQATT, CDR2 SNEGSKA (reference sequence). The CDR3 here is CSARRLAGDGETQYF.

This chain uses TRBV6-5 with TRBJ2-2. The CDR3 contains 15 residues. Per the germline V gene, CDR1 is MNHEY and CDR2 is SVGAGI. CDR3 sequence: CASSYSMEISGELFF.

The rearrangement joins TRBV12-3 or TRBV12-4 to TRBJ2-5; without DNA, the TCRdb call of TRBD2 cannot be checked. The CDR3 is 13 amino acids. The CDR3 loop reads CASSPAVGKTQYF.

The CDR3: CASSVEGNEQYF. V gene TRBV9 combines with J gene TRBJ2-7. The CDR3 totals 12 residues. Looked up from germline, CDR1 is SGDLS and CDR2 is YYNGEE. The entire variable domain, with the rest obtained from reference TRBV9 and TRBJ2-7, is as follows: DSGVTQTPKHLITATGQRVTLRCSPRSGDLSVYWYQQSLDQGLQFLIQYYNGEERAKGNILERFSAQQFPDLHSELNLSSLELGDSALYFCASSVEGNEQYFGPGTRLTVT.

The chain combines TRBV5-6 with TRBJ1-5. The CDR3 loop spans 14 amino acids. CDR1 SGHDT and CDR2 YYEEEE come from the germline V gene. CDR3 in amino acids: CASSAGPTDQPQHF.

This chain links TRBV3-1 with TRBJ2-1; TCRdb gives TRBD2 as the D gene, but with no DNA this cannot be confirmed. In germline, CDR1 is LGHDT, CDR2 YNNKEL (reference sequence). CDR3 length: 16 amino acids. The CDR3 protein is CASSQVRMSPNNEQFF.

The V call is TRBV12-3 or TRBV12-4, the J call TRBJ2-5. The CDR3 runs to 12 residues. The CDR3 here is CASTHSRQTQYF.

The chain joins TRBV12-3 or TRBV12-4 to TRBJ1-6. The CDR3 loop spans 13 amino acids. This chain's CDR3 is CASTKEWDSPLHF.

The chain carries TRBV5-1 and TRBJ2-7; TCRdb selects TRBD2, and the lack of DNA leaves this call unchecked. There are 15 residues in the CDR3. Germline lookup yields CDR1 SGHRS and CDR2 YFSETQ. The CDR3 loop reads CASSHANRARDEQYF.

The CDR3 sequence is CASSLDRRQVDLYGQYF. This sequence joins TRBV7-8 and TRBJ2-7; TCRdb calls TRBD1, which cannot be checked without DNA. Per the germline V gene, CDR1 is SGHVS and CDR2 is FQNEAQ. The CDR3 sequence is 17 residues long.

V usage is TRBV6-2 or TRBV6-3 and J usage is TRBJ1-5; TCRdb's D gene call, TRBD1, goes unchecked for lack of DNA. Germline V gene sequence: CDR1 MNHEY, CDR2 SVGEGT. The CDR3 runs 16 residues. The CDR3 spells CASSFTTGRFGQPQHF.

V usage is TRBV7-6 and J usage is TRBJ1-3; TCRdb indicates TRBD1, and absent DNA this call remains unverified. Per the germline V gene, CDR1 is SGHVS and CDR2 is FNYEAQ. The CDR3 consists of 16 residues. The CDR3 loop is CASSPGQGISGNTIYF.

The V and J genes are TRBV11-2 and TRBJ1-2. This CDR3 spans 13 amino acids. Germline V lookup: CDR1 SGHAT, CDR2 FQNNGV. CDR3 region: CASSLGFFFGYTF. The full variable domain, completed using reference TRBV11-2 and TRBJ1-2, is EAGVAQSPRYKIIEKRQSVAFWCNPISGHATLYWYQQILGQGPKLLIQFQNNGVVDDSQLPKDRFSAERLKGVDSTLKIQPAKLEDSAVYLCASSLGFFFGYTFGSGTRLTVV.

CDR3 residues: CAGKGSYSYEQYF. The chain joins TRBV30 to TRBJ2-7; TCRdb lists TRBD1, though no DNA is available to test this call. CDR3 length: 13 amino acids. Germline V gene data show CDR1 as GTSNPN and CDR2 as SVGIG (reference sequence).

This chain links TRBV5-1 with TRBJ2-4; without DNA, the TCRdb call of TRBD1 cannot be checked. Germline loops: CDR1 SGHRS, CDR2 YFSETQ. This CDR3 has 13 residues. CDR3 in amino acids: CASSAGGIDIQYF.

CDR3 region: CASTPTGDEKLFF. The chain carries TRBV12-3 or TRBV12-4 and TRBJ1-4; the D call of TRBD1 rests on TCRdb alone, since no DNA is present to check it. The CDR3 spans 13 residues.

The genes are TRBV5-1 and TRBJ2-7. Germline CDR1 and CDR2: SGHRS and YFSETQ. The length of the CDR3 is 15 residues. CDR3 in amino acids: CASSSGPQSSYEQYF.

This chain links TRBV12-3 or TRBV12-4 with TRBJ1-4; TCRdb's D call, TRBD1, is unchecked because there is no DNA. The CDR3 spans 18 residues. Here the CDR3 reads CASRQTGSAEEANEKLFF.

The rearrangement uses TRBV9 and TRBJ2-1; TCRdb proposes TRBD1, but this gene call is untestable without DNA. The CDR3 runs to 14 residues. In germline, CDR1 is SGDLS, CDR2 YYNGEE. CDR3 in amino acids: CASSVIRDGNEQFF.

The chain is built from TRBV20-1 and TRBJ2-6. Looked up from germline, CDR1 is DFQATT and CDR2 is SNEGSKA (reference sequence). The CDR3 runs to 15 residues. The CDR3 region is CSATSTGSGANVLTF.